Presented here are 15 T cell receptor beta chains from one specimen sequenced in a study of T-cell reconstitution after alpha-beta-depleted transplantation in children. Molecular barcoding with unique molecular identifiers was used for the TCRbeta library. MiXCR, run by TCRdb on the PCR reads, gives a single entry per CDR3 protein. The sample consists of a few hundred thousand distinct CDR3 sequences, over 25% of them appearing once. Specimen: PBMCs, collected before TCRalphabeta/CD19-depleted stem cell transplant. The receptors come from a boy under two years old with Wiskott-Aldrich syndrome, due to receive a stem cell transplant.

This clonotype was detected only a few times. The chain employs TRBV2 and TRBJ2-3, with D tentatively TRBD2 (6 bases). The CDR3 runs to 15 residues. Per the germline V gene, CDR1 is SNHLY and CDR2 is FYNNEI. Trimming left V 4 bases short and J 0 bases short, with 11 bases between. The CDR3: CASSGGAASTDTQYF. The CDR3 DNA is TGTGCCAGCAGTGGCGGGGCAGCTAGCACAGATACGCAGTATTTT.

This clonotype was recorded many times. This chain connects TRBV5-1 to TRBJ2-7, with D hard to call. The CDR3 has 12 residues. V lost 2 bases and J lost 3, with 6 bases in between. Germline V lookup: CDR1 SGHRS, CDR2 YFSETQ. Here the CDR3 reads CASSFSGYEQYF. The CDR3 DNA is TGCGCCAGCAGCTTTTCCGGCTACGAGCAGTACTTC.

This clonotype turned up a few times. The V and J genes are TRBV28 and TRBJ2-3; unclear D gene. Germline V CDR1 and CDR2: MDHEN, SYDVKM. V gave up 7 bases and J gave up 0 bases, with 2 bases separating them. The CDR3 runs to 11 residues. The CDR3 region has the DNA TGTGCCAGCAAGAGCACAGATACGCAGTATTTT. Protein: CASKSTDTQYF.

This sequence joins TRBV5-1 and TRBJ2-5, with 9 bases lining up with TRBD1. Germline V CDR1 and CDR2: SGHRS, YFSETQ. V gave up 4 bases and J gave up 3 bases; unmatched junction bases: 4. The CDR3 covers 14 residues. CDR3 residues: CASSEGQGEETQYF. The CDR3, as DNA: TGCGCCAGCAGCGAGGGACAGGGTGAAGAGACCCAGTACTTC.

The rearrangement links TRBV5-1 to TRBJ2-1, with 9 nucleotides matching TRBD2. J gave up 5 bases and V 7 bases, and 13 bases lay outside the gene matches. Germline V gives CDR1 SGHRS, CDR2 YFSETQ. The length of the CDR3 is 16 residues. DNA for the CDR3: TGCGCCAGCTGCTCGGCCGGGACTAGCTACGACAATGAGCAGTTCTTC. The encoded protein is CASCSAGTSYDNEQFF. Full variable domain (outside the CDR3, taken from reference TRBV5-1 and TRBJ2-1): KAGVTQTPRYLIKTRGQQVTLSCSPISGHRSVSWYQQTPGQGLQFLFEYFSETQRNKGNFPGRFSGRQFSNSRSEMNVSTLELGDSALYLCASCSAGTSYDNEQFFGPGTRLTVL.

The rearrangement uses TRBV7-9 and TRBJ2-5; tentatively, D is TRBD1 (5 bases). Germline loops: CDR1 SEHNR, CDR2 FQNEAQ (reference sequence). V was shortened by 2 bases and J by 7 bases, with 14 bases between the two germline ends. The CDR3 is made up of 14 amino acids. CDR3 residues: CASSLSGARRTQYF. The CDR3 DNA sequence: TGTGCCAGCAGCTTATCTGGGGCCCGGAGGACCCAGTACTTC.

The chain employs TRBV5-1 and TRBJ2-5; 8 bases map to TRBD1. Per germline, CDR1 SGHRS and CDR2 YFSETQ. J lost 4 bases, V lost 2 bases, and 10 bases had no gene match. The CDR3 extends over 16 amino acids. CDR3 coding DNA: TGCGCCAGCAGCTTTTCTTTACAGGGGGTCGGAGAGACCCAGTACTTC. Protein: CASSFSLQGVGETQYF.

The gene calls are TRBV5-1 and TRBJ2-3; D ambiguous. This CDR3 is built from 13 residues. CDR1 and CDR2 (germline): SGHRS, YFSETQ. V lost 1 base and J 4 bases, leaving 7 bases between the germline ends. The CDR3 sequence: CASSLLEPDTQYF. As DNA, the CDR3 is TGCGCCAGCAGCTTGCTAGAACCAGATACGCAGTATTTT. The entire variable domain, with the rest obtained from reference TRBV5-1 and TRBJ2-3, is as follows: KAGVTQTPRYLIKTRGQQVTLSCSPISGHRSVSWYQQTPGQGLQFLFEYFSETQRNKGNFPGRFSGRQFSNSRSEMNVSTLELGDSALYLCASSLLEPDTQYFGPGTRLTVL.

This rearrangement joins TRBV9 to TRBJ2-3; no definite D call. This CDR3 is built from 13 residues. Germline V gene data show CDR1 as SGDLS and CDR2 as YYNGEE. Trimming pared 2 bases from V and 0 bases from J, leaving 4 bases between. The CDR3 DNA reads TGTGCCAGCAGCGTCGAGAGCACAGATACGCAGTATTTT. This sequence encodes CASSVESTDTQYF.

As to this clonotype: Since a much larger clone is just one base distant, this may be a read error. The CDR3 loop is CASSPGTSAIYNEQFF. The CDR3 coding sequence is TGTGCCAGCAGTCCCGGGACTAGCGCGATTTACAATGAGCAGTTCTTC. The chain employs TRBV12-3 or TRBV12-4 and TRBJ2-1; 10 bases line up with TRBD2. V lost 5 bases and J lost 4; bases outside the gene matches: 8. This CDR3 is 16 amino acids long.

The chain uses TRBV3-1 and TRBJ2-1; 7 bases agree with TRBD2. V gave up 4 bases and J gave up 0 bases; unmatched junction bases: 6. The CDR3 extends over 16 amino acids. Germline V gene sequence: CDR1 LGHDT, CDR2 YNNKEL (reference sequence). This CDR3 is CASSPGPGGSYNEQFF. The CDR3 nucleotides read TGTGCCAGCAGCCCGGGACCGGGGGGCTCCTACAATGAGCAGTTCTTC.

The chain couples TRBV28 to TRBJ2-6; TRBD2 agrees at 16 bases. Germline CDR1 and CDR2: MDHEN and SYDVKM. The CDR3 loop spans 21 amino acids. V trimming: 1 base; J trimming: 2 bases; junction bases outside the gene matches: 8. The CDR3 sequence: CASSLYYGTSGRAAGANVLTF. Here the CDR3 DNA reads TGTGCCAGCAGTTTATACTATGGGACTAGCGGGAGGGCCGCTGGGGCCAACGTCCTGACTTTC.

Only a few counts were recorded for this clonotype. The chain recombines TRBV6-1 with TRBJ2-7, with TRBD1 matching 9 bases. Germline assignment: CDR1 MNHNS and CDR2 SASEGT. This CDR3 is built from 16 residues. J lost 1 base, V lost 5 bases, and 9 bases had no gene match. The CDR3 DNA is TGTGCCAGCAGTCCTACCGGGACAGGGAAATCCTACGAGCAGTACTTC. This gives the protein CASSPTGTGKSYEQYF.

This clonotype was counted only a few times. This chain connects TRBV11-2 to TRBJ2-7; D remains unclear. Germline-derived CDR1 and CDR2 are SGHAT and FQNNGV. This CDR3 is built from 12 residues. The V end was cut by 2 bases, the J end by 2 bases, with 4 bases between. The CDR3 DNA is TGTGCCAGCAGCTTACAAACCTACGAGCAGTACTTC. Translated, it gives CASSLQTYEQYF.

This clonotype was counted only a few times. The CDR3 reads CASQLGTSDNEQFF. In nucleotides, the CDR3 is TGCGCCAGCCAATTAGGGACATCCGACAATGAGCAGTTCTTC. The V gene is TRBV5-1, the J gene TRBJ2-1, with a weak D call TRBD1 (6 bases). V lost 7 bases to trimming and J lost 5 bases, with 16 bases between them. From germline, CDR1 is SGHRS and CDR2 YFSETQ. This CDR3 region has 14 residues.